This T cell receptor beta chain was found in a study of blood T cell repertoires in COVID-19. Overall study: T cells, B-cell-depleted T cells, or PBMCs provided the cDNA or gDNA that served as material.

CDR3 length: 13 amino acids. V gave up 2 bases and J gave up 6 bases; unmatched junction bases: 3. The germline CDR1 and CDR2 sequences are GTSNPN and SVGIG (reference sequence). This clone was observed once. The data were produced by immunoSEQ multiplex PCR, yet TCRdb's version contains in-frame clones alone and is incomplete. The data show roughly 150,000 clones, 75% to 85% seen once. The rearrangement links TRBV30 to TRBJ1-5; TRBD1 aligns across 8 bases. Sequenced sample: peripheral blood. The origin of this receptor is a man between 60 and 70 years old with acute or convalescent COVID-19. Written as DNA, the CDR3 is TGTGCCTGGAGTCCCGGACAGGGTCAGCCCCAGCATTTT. This translates into CAWSPGQGQPQHF.